This T cell receptor beta chain comes out of a study of OX40 agonist ivuxolimab in advanced cancers. Study overall: The dose-escalation group included hepatocellular carcinoma, melanoma, renal cell carcinoma and head and neck cancer. Points from the study as a whole: At 0.1 to 3.0 mg/kg, clonal expansion of CD4+ and CD8+ blood T cells had occurred by week 6.

About this clone: As yet, its antigen is unknown.

V was cut by 7 bases and J by 4 bases, with 8 bases left in between. The CDR3 runs to 11 residues. The V gene's germline CDR1 is SQVTM and CDR2 ANQGSEA. Clones were sequenced by immunoSEQ multiplex PCR, and TCRdb holds only the in-frame ones, with some missing. The data hold around 80,000 clones, with 85% to 90% observed a single time. This clonotype was sampled from an adult with an advanced solid tumor such as melanoma, head and neck, liver or kidney cancer. Here the sequenced sample was CD4+ or CD8+ T cells sorted from blood, taken in a trial of the OX40 agonist ivuxolimab. The J gene is TRBJ2-1, the V gene TRBV29-1; D is perhaps TRBD1 (6 bases). The CDR3 DNA is TGCAGCGGCGGACAGTACAATGAGCAGTTCTTC. Translated: CSGGQYNEQFF.